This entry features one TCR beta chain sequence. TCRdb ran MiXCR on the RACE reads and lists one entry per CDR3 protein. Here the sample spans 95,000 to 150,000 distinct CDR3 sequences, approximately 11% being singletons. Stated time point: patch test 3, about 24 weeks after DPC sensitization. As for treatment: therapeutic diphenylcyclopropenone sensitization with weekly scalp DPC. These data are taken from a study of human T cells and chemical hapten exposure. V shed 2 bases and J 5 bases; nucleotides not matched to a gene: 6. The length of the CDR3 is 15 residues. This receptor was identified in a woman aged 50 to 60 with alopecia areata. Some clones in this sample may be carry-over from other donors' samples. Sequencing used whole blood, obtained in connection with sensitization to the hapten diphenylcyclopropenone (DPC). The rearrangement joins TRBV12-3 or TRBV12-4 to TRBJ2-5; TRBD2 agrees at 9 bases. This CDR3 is CASSLLAGLGETQYF. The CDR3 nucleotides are TGTGCCAGCAGTTTACTAGCGGGGTTGGGGGAGACCCAGTACTTC.